The table lists the clone carrying this TCR beta chain with a count of one. Its antigen is currently unknown. The J segment lost 0 bases and the V segment lost 3 bases, leaving 13 bases of the junction unmatched. The CDR3 has 20 amino acids. Germline CDR1 is KGHSH and CDR2 is LQKENI. The data derive from a study of T cells in narcolepsy. Study at large: Donors had narcolepsy type 1 or type 2, or were healthy controls.

Study-wide results and limits: Some memory CD4+ repertoires had no autoreactive clone sequences. Reportedly, autoreactive clonotypes were serially detected in patients' blood but not controls'. HCRT-specific and TRIB2-specific autoreactive clonotypes appeared among same-patient CSF and blood CD4+ clonotypes.

This table comes from immunoSEQ multiplex PCR, and its TCRdb copy is limited to in-frame clones, with some not included. The sample consists of about 12,000 clones, 90% to 95% of them appearing once. The rearrangement links TRBV18 to TRBJ2-6, with 8 bases matching TRBD2. The specimen was CD45RA- memory CD4+ T cells from PBMCs. The TCR was taken from a human donor with narcolepsy. The CDR3 DNA reads as TGTGCCAGCTCACCCCTCTCGGGGGCGGGGGGTCCCTCTGGGGCCAACGTCCTGACTTTC. Its translation is CASSPLSGAGGPSGANVLTF.